The 13 T cell receptor beta chains given below trace back to one sample, sequenced in a study of blood T cells in healthy people across ages. A sample-barcoded 5' primer and a J-beta primer mix were used in a second PCR of about 7 to 12 cycles. One entry per CDR3 protein, called by TCRdb with MiXCR from the 5' RACE reads. The profile covers fewer than 1,200,000 distinct CDR3 sequences, with roughly 24% appearing a single time and less than 0.75% taken by the ten largest. This sample also appeared in a second study, on T cells of mothers and their children.

The specimen was blood. The receptors were gathered from a girl aged 2 to 10 in good health.

This clonotype occurred a few times. V and J are TRBV7-6 and TRBJ2-7; the D gene could be TRBD1 or TRBD2 (5 bases each). Trimming pared 5 bases from V and 6 bases from J, leaving 26 bases between. The germline CDR1 and CDR2 sequences are SGHVS and FNYEAQ. CDR3 size: 17 residues. The CDR3 nucleotides are TGTGCCAGCAGCCGACCGCACGGGCTTGGGACCCTCGGCGAGCAGTACTTC. This codes for CASSRPHGLGTLGEQYF. The variable domain in full, completed from reference TRBV7-6 and TRBJ2-7, reads GAGVSQSPRYKVTKRGQDVALRCDPISGHVSLYWYRQALGQGPEFLTYFNYEAQQDKSGLPNDRFSAERPEGSISTLTIQRTEQRDSAMYRCASSRPHGLGTLGEQYFGPGTRLTVT.

The J gene is TRBJ2-1, the V gene TRBV6-4; D gene unclear. Matching the DNA end better, TRBJ2-7 makes the J call doubtful. Germline-derived CDR1 and CDR2 are MRHNA and SNTAGT. The CDR3 sequence is 14 residues long. CDR3 residues: CASSDYPIPYEQYF. The CDR3 nucleotides are TGTGCCAGCAGTGACTATCCGATTCCTTACGAGCAGTACTTC.

V and J are TRBV9 and TRBJ1-3; D unresolved. Trimming removed 1 base from V and 1 base from J, with 9 bases in between. The CDR3 runs to 15 residues. The germline V gene encodes CDR1 SGDLS and CDR2 YYNGEE. CDR3 sequence (DNA): TGTGCCAGCAGCGTATGGTACGGGTCTGGAAACACCATATATTTT. This codes for CASSVWYGSGNTIYF.

Remarks on this clonotype: At one boundary the junction diverges from the germline segment, which might be a read error. The CDR3 region is CASSLEVAGGYTGTQYF. CDR3 bases: TGCGCCAGCAGCTTGGAGGTAGCGGGAGGGTACACAGGTACGCAGTATTTT. This sequence joins TRBV5-1 and TRBJ2-3, with 11 nucleotides matching TRBD2. Germline values: CDR1 SGHRS, CDR2 YFSETQ. The CDR3 runs to 17 residues. Together with reference TRBV5-1 and TRBJ2-3, the CDR3 gives the full variable domain: KAGVTQTPRYLIKTRGQQVTLSCSPISGHRSVSWYQQTPGQGLQFLFEYFSETQRNKGNFPGRFSGRQFSNSRSEMNVSTLELGDSALYLCASSLEVAGGYTGTQYFGPGTRLTVL.

This clonotype was picked up a small number of times. The J gene is TRBJ1-1, the V gene TRBV27, with D maybe TRBD1 (5 bases). The CDR3 runs to 13 residues. The germline V gene encodes CDR1 MNHEY and CDR2 SMNVEV (reference sequence). V lost 8 bases, J lost 0 bases, and 10 bases lay in between. DNA for the CDR3: TGTGCCAGCGCGGACATAATGAACACTGAAGCTTTCTTT. Amino acids: CASADIMNTEAFF.

J is TRBJ1-2 and V is TRBV12-3 or TRBV12-4; D gene ambiguous. The germline V and J ends were trimmed by 8 bases and 2 bases, with 12 bases remaining between them. The CDR3 runs 13 residues. The CDR3 region has the DNA TGTGCCAGCTTAAAATTGGGAAACTATGGCTACACCTTC. It codes for CASLKLGNYGYTF.

The V gene is TRBV20-1, the J gene TRBJ2-5; 10 positions agree with TRBD2. The CDR3 consists of 17 residues. Germline CDR1 DFQATT, CDR2 SNEGSKA (reference sequence). The J segment lost 1 base and the V segment lost 0 bases, leaving 8 bases of the junction unmatched. The CDR3 is CSARDSGGSTIQETQYF. CDR3 nucleotide sequence: TGCAGTGCTAGAGATAGCGGGGGGAGCACGATCCAAGAGACCCAGTACTTC.

V is TRBV2 and J is TRBJ1-2, with TRBD1 matching 7 bases. V shed 0 bases and J 13 bases; nucleotides not matched to a gene: 8. The germline CDR1 and CDR2 sequences are SNHLY and FYNNEI. The CDR3 extends over 13 amino acids. In DNA form, the CDR3 reads TGTGCCAGCAGTGAAGCCCCTCAGGGGGGGCTCACCTTC. It yields the protein CASSEAPQGGLTF. Full variable domain (missing parts from reference TRBV2 and TRBJ1-2): EPEVTQTPSHQVTQMGQEVILRCVPISNHLYFYWYRQILGQKVEFLVSFYNNEISEKSEIFDDQFSVERPDGSNFTLKIRSTKLEDSAMYFCASSEAPQGGLTFGSGTRLTVV.

The V gene is TRBV20-1, the J gene TRBJ2-5, with 12 bases fitting TRBD2. The V gene end was trimmed by 4 bases and the J gene end by 6 bases; junction bases not matched to a gene: 6. CDR1 is DFQATT and CDR2 is SNEGSKA in the germline V gene (reference sequence). The CDR3 is 14 residues long. CDR3 sequence: CSATLAGGPQTQYF. CDR3 DNA sequence: TGCAGTGCTACGCTAGCGGGAGGGCCCCAGACCCAGTACTTC.

The CDR3 sequence is CSVARGRNEQYF. CDR3 sequence (DNA): TGCAGCGTTGCAAGGGGGAGAAACGAGCAGTACTTC. The chain links TRBV29-1 to TRBJ2-5; tentatively, D is TRBD1 (6 bases). The closer fit of TRBJ2-7 to the DNA end suggests the J call may be wrong. CDR1 and CDR2 from the germline V gene are SQVTM and ANQGSEA. The CDR3 loop spans 12 amino acids.

The rearrangement uses TRBV28 and TRBJ1-4, with 9 bases identical to TRBD1. The CDR3 totals 16 residues. CDR1 is MDHEN, CDR2 SYDVKM, per germline. V gave up 6 bases and J gave up 8 bases; unmatched junction bases: 13. CDR3 amino acids: CASSTGTGRSREKLFF. The DNA of the CDR3 is TGTGCCAGCAGCACAGGGACAGGGCGAAGTCGGGAAAAACTGTTTTTT.

The sample holds a few counts of this clonotype. The V call is TRBV6-2 or TRBV6-3, the J call TRBJ2-1; D is perhaps TRBD1 or TRBD2 (5 bases each). Germline CDR1 is MNHEY and CDR2 is SVGEGT. V lost 6 bases and J lost 7, with 13 bases in between. CDR3 length equals 13 residues. CDR3 DNA: TGTGCCAGCAGCCTCCGGGGACCTAATGAGCAGTTCTTC. Protein sequence: CASSLRGPNEQFF.

The genes are TRBV29-1 and TRBJ2-1; 10 bases are a match to TRBD2. Trimming cost V 2 bases and J 7 bases; bases outside gene matches: 8. CDR1 is SQVTM and CDR2 is ANQGSEA in the germline V gene. The CDR3 is made up of 15 amino acids. The DNA of the CDR3 is TGCAGCGTTGAACGGGGTCTAGCGGGAGAGAATGAGCAGTTCTTC. Amino acid sequence: CSVERGLAGENEQFF.